This T cell receptor (beta chain) was sequenced during a study of identical twins. Study conclusions and caveats: A lower insertion count was a feature of abundant cord blood beta clonotypes, with no such feature in memory repertoires. Alpha sequences out of frame and shared by twins had excess low generation probability.

This clonotype occurred many times. Its matching antigen is unknown. Germline assignment: CDR1 DFQATT and CDR2 SNEGSKA (reference sequence). V dropped 5 bases and J dropped 6; count of bases not matched to a gene: 12. This CDR3 is built from 15 residues. After template switching added a universal primer site, the resulting cDNA carried unique molecular identifiers. TCRdb re-called the 5' RACE reads with MiXCR, one entry per CDR3 protein. Among 350,000 to 600,000 distinct CDR3 sequences listed, 12% to 15% were seen once. The sample also formed part of further work on yellow fever vaccine responses in identical twins. Per that paper: Reportedly, the response of twins' T cells to the vaccine seemed partly convergent, partly personalized.

The sample taken for sequencing was CD4+ T cells sorted from blood. This clonotype was obtained from a woman under 30 in good health. The J gene is TRBJ2-5, the V gene TRBV20-1; the match to TRBD2 covers 10 bases. CDR3 sequence (DNA): TGCAGTGCTCACCAGTCTAGCGGGGGCCTGAAGACCCAGTACTTC. It yields the protein CSAHQSSGGLKTQYF.